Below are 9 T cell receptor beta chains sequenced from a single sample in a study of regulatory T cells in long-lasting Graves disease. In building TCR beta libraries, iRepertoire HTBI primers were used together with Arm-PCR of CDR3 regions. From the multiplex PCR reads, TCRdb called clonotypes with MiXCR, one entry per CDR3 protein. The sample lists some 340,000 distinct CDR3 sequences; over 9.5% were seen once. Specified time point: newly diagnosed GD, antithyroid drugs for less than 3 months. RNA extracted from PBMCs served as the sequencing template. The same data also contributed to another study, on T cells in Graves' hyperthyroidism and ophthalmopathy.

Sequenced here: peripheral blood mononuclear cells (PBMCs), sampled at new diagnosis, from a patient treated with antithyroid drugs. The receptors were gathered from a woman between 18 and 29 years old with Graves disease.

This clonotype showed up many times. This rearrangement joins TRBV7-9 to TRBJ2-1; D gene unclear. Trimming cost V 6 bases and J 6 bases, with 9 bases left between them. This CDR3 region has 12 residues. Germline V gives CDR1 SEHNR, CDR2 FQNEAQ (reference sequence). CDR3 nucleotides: TGTGCCAGCAGTTCCAATCCCAATGAGCAGTTCTTC. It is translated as CASSSNPNEQFF. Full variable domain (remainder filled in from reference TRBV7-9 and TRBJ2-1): DTGVSQNPRHKITKRGQNVTFRCDPISEHNRLYWYRQTLGQGPEFLTYFQNEAQLEKSRLLSDRFSAERPKGSFSTLEIQRTEQGDSAMYLCASSSNPNEQFFGPGTRLTVL.

The CDR3 coding sequence is TGCAGTGCTAGGGTCCAGGGAGCGGATGGCTACACCTTC. Its protein is CSARVQGADGYTF. J is TRBJ1-2 and V is TRBV20-1, with a weak D call TRBD1 (5 bases). CDR3 length: 13 residues. V gave up 3 bases and J gave up 6 bases, with 14 bases separating them. CDR1 DFQATT and CDR2 SNEGSKA come from the germline V gene (reference sequence).

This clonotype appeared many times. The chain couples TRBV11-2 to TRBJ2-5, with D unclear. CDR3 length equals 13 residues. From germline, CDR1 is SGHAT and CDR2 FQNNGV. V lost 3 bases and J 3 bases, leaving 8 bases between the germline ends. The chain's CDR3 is CASSFDNKETQYF. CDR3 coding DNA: TGTGCCAGCAGCTTTGACAATAAAGAGACCCAGTACTTC.

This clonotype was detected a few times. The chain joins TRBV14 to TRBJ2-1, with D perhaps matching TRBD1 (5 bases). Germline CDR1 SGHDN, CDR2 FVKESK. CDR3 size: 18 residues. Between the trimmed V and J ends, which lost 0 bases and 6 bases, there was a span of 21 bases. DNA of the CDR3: TGTGCCAGCAGCCAAGATGTGGGGCGGACAACAAGCCTCAATGAGCAGTTCTTC. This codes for CASSQDVGRTTSLNEQFF.

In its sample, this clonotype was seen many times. In nucleotides, the CDR3 is TGTGCCAGCAGCGACACATACAATGAGCAGTTCTTC. Protein: CASSDTYNEQFF. This chain uses TRBV7-2 with TRBJ2-1; D is ambiguous. The CDR3 totals 12 residues. Germline-derived CDR1 and CDR2 are SGHTA and FQGNSA. The V end was cut by 5 bases, the J end by 4 bases, with 6 bases between.

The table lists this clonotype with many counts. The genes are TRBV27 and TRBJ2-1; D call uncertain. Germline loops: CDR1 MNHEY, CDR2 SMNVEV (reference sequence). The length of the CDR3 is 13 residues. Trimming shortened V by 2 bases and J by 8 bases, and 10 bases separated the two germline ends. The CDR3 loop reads CASSLGSRDEQFF. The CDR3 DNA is TGTGCCAGCAGTTTAGGTTCCCGGGATGAGCAGTTCTTC.

The CDR3 DNA sequence: TGTGCCATCAGAGCGGTTCGGGTCCCTGGAAACACCATATATTTT. Protein: CAIRAVRVPGNTIYF. This sequence joins TRBV10-3 and TRBJ1-3; D uncertain. Germline assignment: CDR1 ENHRY and CDR2 SYGVKD. CDR3 size: 15 residues. V was cut by 6 bases and J by 2 bases, with 14 bases left in between.

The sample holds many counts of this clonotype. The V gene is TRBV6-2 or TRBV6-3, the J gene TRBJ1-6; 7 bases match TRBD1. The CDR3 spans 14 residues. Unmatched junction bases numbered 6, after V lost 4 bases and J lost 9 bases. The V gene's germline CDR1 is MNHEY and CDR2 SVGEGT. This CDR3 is CASSFGTEISPLHF. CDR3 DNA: TGTGCCAGCAGTTTCGGGACAGAAATTTCACCCCTCCACTTT.

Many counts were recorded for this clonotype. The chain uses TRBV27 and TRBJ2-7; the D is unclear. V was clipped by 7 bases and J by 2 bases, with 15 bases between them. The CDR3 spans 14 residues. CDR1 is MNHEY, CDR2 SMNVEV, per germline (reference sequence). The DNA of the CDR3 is TGTGCCAGCATCGCGTCCAACAGACCCTACGAGCAGTACTTC. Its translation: CASIASNRPYEQYF.